The T cell receptor (beta chain) under discussion was sequenced for a study of cytomegalovirus exposure and HLA in healthy donors. Study-wide background: Among several hundred genotyped donors, around 81% fell in the Caucasian-associated ancestry cluster. General study results and limits: According to an earlier analysis, most TCR beta V segments yielded productive rearrangements about 87% or about 30% of the time. Cytomegalovirus association was assigned to approximately 160 TCR beta chains.

60 Vbeta and 13 Jbeta primers were used in PCR. This table comes from immunoSEQ multiplex PCR, and its TCRdb copy is limited to in-frame clones, with some not included. This sample contains roughly 120,000 clones. In regard to this clone: Its matching antigen is unknown.

Nominal health characterized the donors when sampled, though unrecorded immune exposures were likely. The sequence came from a man aged 30 to 39 in good health and CMV-seronegative. Input material: PBMCs.

The CDR3 region has the DNA TGTGCCTGGCACCGGGACAGGGGGCGGTCTGGGGCCAACGTCCTGACTTTC. It yields the protein CAWHRDRGRSGANVLTF. The genes are TRBV30 and TRBJ2-6, with 12 bases that match TRBD1. CDR1 and CDR2 from the germline V gene are GTSNPN and SVGIG (reference sequence). The J segment lost 1 base and the V segment lost 5 bases, leaving 6 bases of the junction unmatched. The CDR3 sequence is 17 residues long.